These 23 T cell receptor beta chains share one sample of origin, sequenced in a study of blood T cell repertoires in COVID-19. Generated by immunoSEQ multiplex PCR, the TCRdb table keeps only in-frame clones and is missing some. The sample carries 75,000 to 80,000 clones, roughly 90% recorded once. The sequenced material came from peripheral blood. The receptors shown here come from a human donor in a cohort sampled during active COVID-19.

This clone showed up just once. The V call is TRBV10-3, the J call TRBJ1-2, with 12 positions matching TRBD1. The CDR3 is 17 amino acids. Germline values: CDR1 ENHRY, CDR2 SYGVKD. J gave up 4 bases and V 2 bases, and 8 bases lay outside the gene matches. The CDR3 DNA sequence: TGTGCCATCAGTGAGCGAGCCGGGACAGGGGGCGCCTATGGCTACACCTTC. Translated, it gives CAISERAGTGGAYGYTF.

The table lists this clone with a count of one. The V call is TRBV18, the J call TRBJ2-1; TRBD2 agrees at 7 bases. In germline, CDR1 is KGHSH, CDR2 LQKENI. V gave up 0 bases and J gave up 7 bases; unmatched junction bases: 9. The CDR3 has 16 residues. Here the CDR3 reads CASSPPVGGSGNEQFF. The CDR3 DNA sequence: TGTGCCAGCTCACCACCGGTTGGCGGGAGTGGTAATGAGCAGTTCTTC.

The genes are TRBV19 and TRBJ2-1; 11 positions agree with TRBD2. The germline V gene has CDR1 LNHDA and CDR2 SQIVND (reference sequence). CDR3 length equals 19 residues. J was trimmed by 1 base and V by 6 bases; bases with no gene match: 14. CDR3 amino acids: CASRQTHIAGGPSYNEQFF. The CDR3 DNA reads as TGTGCCAGTAGACAAACTCACATAGCGGGAGGGCCATCCTACAATGAGCAGTTCTTC.

The rearrangement uses TRBV6-4 and TRBJ1-6; D unclear. The CDR3 runs 12 residues. V gave up 11 bases and J gave up 7 bases, with 12 bases separating them. CDR1 and CDR2 (germline): MRHNA, SNTAGT. The CDR3 DNA follows: TGTGCCCTCCCAGCAGGAAATTCACCCCTCCACTTT. The encoded protein is CALPAGNSPLHF.

The rearrangement links TRBV5-1 to TRBJ2-7; D possibly corresponds to TRBD2 (6 bases). The length of the CDR3 is 16 residues. V was trimmed by 4 bases and J by 5 bases, leaving 22 bases between them. CDR1 and CDR2 (germline): SGHRS, YFSETQ. This chain's CDR3 is CASSPSLAAPTHEQYF. CDR3 in DNA: TGCGCCAGCAGCCCTTCTTTAGCGGCACCGACGCACGAGCAGTACTTC. Supplemented by reference TRBV5-1 and TRBJ2-7, the full variable domain reads KAGVTQTPRYLIKTRGQQVTLSCSPISGHRSVSWYQQTPGQGLQFLFEYFSETQRNKGNFPGRFSGRQFSNSRSEMNVSTLELGDSALYLCASSPSLAAPTHEQYFGPGTRLTVT.

This clone was picked up one time. The V call is TRBV27, the J call TRBJ1-5; 7 nucleotides match TRBD1. CDR1 MNHEY and CDR2 SMNVEV come from the germline V gene (reference sequence). The CDR3 loop spans 17 amino acids. Losses at the gene ends were 6 bases for V and 3 bases for J; bases not matched to a gene: 14. CDR3 protein: CASRPYSQTGVNQPQHF. The CDR3 region has the DNA TGTGCCAGCAGACCATACAGCCAAACAGGGGTCAATCAGCCCCAGCATTTT.

The chain employs TRBV7-6 and TRBJ2-5; 7 nucleotides line up with TRBD2. CDR1 is SGHVS, CDR2 FNYEAQ, per germline. The CDR3 runs 15 residues. J lost 4 bases, V lost 5 bases, and 10 bases had no gene match. The CDR3 bases are TGTGCCAGCAGCGTCTTATCGGGGGGAGGAGAGACCCAGTACTTC. Its protein product is CASSVLSGGGETQYF.

V gene TRBV28 combines with J gene TRBJ2-3, with TRBD1 matching over 10 bases. The junction had 3 bases not matched to a gene; V was cut back by 4 bases and J by 2 bases. CDR1 MDHEN and CDR2 SYDVKM come from the germline V gene. CDR3 size: 15 residues. CDR3 in amino acids: CASSYGTGVTDTQYF. The CDR3 DNA reads TGTGCCAGCAGTTACGGGACAGGGGTCACAGATACGCAGTATTTT.

V usage is TRBV5-1 and J usage is TRBJ2-7; 8 bases align to TRBD1. CDR3 length: 14 amino acids. J lost 5 bases, V lost 0 bases, and 4 bases had no gene match. Germline CDR1 is SGHRS and CDR2 is YFSETQ. The CDR3 DNA reads as TGCGCCAGCAGCTTGGCACAGGGGGGCGACGAGCAGTACTTC. It yields the protein CASSLAQGGDEQYF.

Comments on this clone: Other DNA sequences in the sample encode the same CDR3. This chain joins TRBV3-1 (or the pseudogene TRBV3-2) and TRBJ1-5, with D maybe TRBD1 (5 bases). V was shortened by 2 bases and J by 3 bases, with 8 bases between the two germline ends. This CDR3 region has 14 residues. Germline CDR1 is LGHDT and CDR2 is YNNKEL (reference sequence). The CDR3 nucleotides are TGTGCCAGCAGCCAAACAGGTAACAATCAGCCCCAGCATTTT. This sequence encodes CASSQTGNNQPQHF.

The rearrangement links TRBV6-5 to TRBJ2-7; possibly TRBD2 for D (6 bases). V was trimmed by 2 bases and J by 3 bases, leaving 14 bases between them. This CDR3 region has 15 residues. Germline V gives CDR1 MNHEY, CDR2 SVGAGI. The CDR3, as DNA: TGTGCCAGCAGTTACCGGGAGTTTGGAGACTACGAGCAGTACTTC. It yields the protein CASSYREFGDYEQYF.

V gene TRBV24-1 combines with J gene TRBJ1-3; no clear D. In germline, CDR1 is KGHDR, CDR2 SFDVKD. CDR3 length: 15 amino acids. V was clipped by 2 bases and J by 1 base, with 8 bases between them. CDR3 in amino acids: CATSDSRTSGNTIYF. CDR3 coding DNA: TGTGCCACCAGTGATTCCCGGACTTCTGGAAACACCATATATTTT.

This chain uses TRBV6-5 with TRBJ2-5; 9 bases align to TRBD2. Trimming at V came to 4 bases and at J to 4 bases, leaving 4 bases not matched to a gene. The germline gives CDR1 MNHEY, CDR2 SVGAGI. This CDR3 is 14 amino acids long. The CDR3 reads CASSSAGGRETQYF. The CDR3 nucleotides are TGTGCCAGCAGTTCCGCGGGGGGGCGAGAGACCCAGTACTTC.

The chain joins TRBV5-1 to TRBJ1-2; possible D gene TRBD1, 5 bases. V lost 2 bases to trimming and J lost 1 base, with 9 bases between them. This CDR3 has 14 residues. Looked up from germline, CDR1 is SGHRS and CDR2 is YFSETQ. CDR3 residues: CASSLKTDNYGYTF. The CDR3, as DNA: TGCGCCAGCAGCTTAAAGACAGATAACTATGGCTACACCTTC.

This chain connects TRBV14 to TRBJ2-1, with 7 bases lining up with TRBD1. CDR1 SGHDN and CDR2 FVKESK come from the germline V gene. The CDR3 is made up of 16 amino acids. The J segment lost 8 bases and the V segment lost 0 bases, leaving 10 bases of the junction unmatched. The DNA for the CDR3 is TGTGCCAGCAGCCAAGATGCCGGGACAGTTCACGATGAGCAGTTCTTC. Protein: CASSQDAGTVHDEQFF.

The chain combines TRBV30 with TRBJ1-2; D is possibly TRBD1 (5 bases). The length of the CDR3 is 13 residues. The V gene lost 0 bases and the J gene lost 11 bases, with 16 bases spanning the gap. The germline V gene encodes CDR1 GTSNPN and CDR2 SVGIG (reference sequence). CDR3 sequence reads: CAWSVQGALSYTF. CDR3 nucleotides: TGTGCCTGGAGTGTACAAGGGGCCCTATCTTACACCTTC.

This clone has just one count. V is TRBV20-1 and J is TRBJ2-1; TRBD2 matches at 7 bases. In germline, CDR1 is DFQATT, CDR2 SNEGSKA (reference sequence). The CDR3 spans 11 residues. With V trimmed by 5 bases and J by 8 bases, 3 bases remained unmatched. CDR3 bases: TGCAGTGCTGCTAGCGGCCATGAGCAGTTCTTC. Protein: CSAASGHEQFF.

The chain employs TRBV19 and TRBJ1-4; 10 bases align to TRBD1. The CDR3 has 15 residues. Unmatched junction bases numbered 2, after V lost 6 bases and J lost 1 base. Germline CDR1 reads LNHDA; CDR2 reads SQIVND (reference sequence). CDR3 protein: CASRRTGGTNEKLFF. CDR3 nucleotide sequence: TGTGCCAGTAGACGGACAGGGGGAACTAATGAAAAACTGTTTTTT. Combining the CDR3 with reference TRBV19 and TRBJ1-4 gives the whole variable domain DGGITQSPKYLFRKEGQNVTLSCEQNLNHDAMYWYRQDPGQGLRLIYYSQIVNDFQKGDIAEGYSVSREKKESFPLTVTSAQKNPTAFYLCASRRTGGTNEKLFFGSGTQLSVL.

The CDR3 spells CASSVQQGNNEQFF. The CDR3 DNA reads as TGTGCCAGCAGCGTCCAACAGGGAAACAATGAGCAGTTCTTC. The rearrangement joins TRBV9 to TRBJ2-1; a possible D gene is TRBD1 (6 bases). V was cut by 2 bases and J by 5 bases, with 11 bases left in between. This CDR3 spans 14 amino acids. Germline CDR1 is SGDLS and CDR2 is YYNGEE.

There are many counts of this clone. The CDR3 region has the DNA TGTGCCAGCAGTTCCAACAGGCCGAACACTGAAGCTTTCTTT. Amino acid sequence: CASSSNRPNTEAFF. This chain joins TRBV28 and TRBJ1-1, with D maybe TRBD1 (5 bases). The CDR3 spans 14 residues. Trimming stripped 4 bases from V and 1 base from J, with 10 bases between. CDR1 MDHEN and CDR2 SYDVKM come from the germline V gene.

J is TRBJ1-5 and V is TRBV10-2; 7 bases fit TRBD1. The CDR3 length is 16 residues. The V gene end was trimmed by 6 bases and the J gene end by 0 bases; junction bases not matched to a gene: 8. Germline assignment: CDR1 WSHSY and CDR2 SAAADI. For the CDR3, the DNA is TGCGCCAGCAGACAAAGACAGGGTGGTAGCAATCAGCCCCAGCATTTT. Translated, it gives CASRQRQGGSNQPQHF.

The rearrangement uses TRBV7-9 and TRBJ2-6, with D possibly matching TRBD1 (5 bases). V gave up 5 bases and J gave up 4 bases, with 12 bases separating them. In germline, CDR1 is SEHNR, CDR2 FQNEAQ (reference sequence). The CDR3 spans 15 residues. The CDR3 bases are TGTGCCAGCAGCGAGACAGTTGGCGGGGCCAACGTCCTGACTTTC. As protein: CASSETVGGANVLTF.

The chain combines TRBV5-6 with TRBJ2-5, with a possible D match to TRBD2 (6 bases). This CDR3 comprises 14 residues. Germline V gene sequence: CDR1 SGHDT, CDR2 YYEEEE. V was clipped by 6 bases and J by 5 bases, with 17 bases between them. The CDR3 reads CASNSLRGSETQYF. For the CDR3, the DNA is TGTGCCAGCAATTCTCTACGGGGGAGTGAGACCCAGTACTTC. The whole variable domain, filled in from reference TRBV5-6 and TRBJ2-5, reads DAGVTQSPTHLIKTRGQQVTLRCSPKSGHDTVSWYQQALGQGPQFIFQYYEEEERQRGNFPDRFSGHQFPNYSSELNVNALLLGDSALYLCASNSLRGSETQYFGPGTRLLVL.